This T cell receptor beta chain was recovered during a study of control samples from healthy donors and cancer patients. This CDR3 comprises 13 residues. The germline V gene encodes CDR1 SGHNT and CDR2 YENEEA. V was trimmed by 6 bases and J by 6 bases, leaving 11 bases between them. TCRdb's copy holds only in-frame clones and misses some; the assay was immunoSEQ multiplex PCR. Here the sample spans around 80,000 clones, 88% being singletons. The sequenced sample was blood. This clonotype originated in a woman in her forties or fifties in good health. The chain employs TRBV11-3 and TRBJ2-2; D might be TRBD1 (5 bases). This CDR3 is CASRPGLSGELFF. The CDR3 coding sequence is TGTGCCAGCAGACCAGGGCTATCCGGGGAGCTGTTTTTT.